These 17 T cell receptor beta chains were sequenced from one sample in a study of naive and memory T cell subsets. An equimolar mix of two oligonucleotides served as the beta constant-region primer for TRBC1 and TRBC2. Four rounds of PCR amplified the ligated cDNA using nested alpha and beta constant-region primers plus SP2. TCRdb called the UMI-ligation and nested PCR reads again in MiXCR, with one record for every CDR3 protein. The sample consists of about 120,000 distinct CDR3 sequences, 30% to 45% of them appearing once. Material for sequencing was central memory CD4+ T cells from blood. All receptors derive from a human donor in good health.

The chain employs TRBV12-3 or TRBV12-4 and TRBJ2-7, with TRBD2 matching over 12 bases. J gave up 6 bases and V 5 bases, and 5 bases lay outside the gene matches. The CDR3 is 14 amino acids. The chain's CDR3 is CASSLGLAGFEQYF. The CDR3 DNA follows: TGTGCCAGCAGTCTGGGACTAGCGGGCTTCGAGCAGTACTTC.

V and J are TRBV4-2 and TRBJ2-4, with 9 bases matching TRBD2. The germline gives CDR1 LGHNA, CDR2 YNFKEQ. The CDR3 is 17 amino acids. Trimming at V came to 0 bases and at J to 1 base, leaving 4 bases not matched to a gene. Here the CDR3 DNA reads TGTGCCAGCAGCCAAGATGGCGGGGGGGGGGCCAAAAACATTCAGTACTTC. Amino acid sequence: CASSQDGGGGAKNIQYF.

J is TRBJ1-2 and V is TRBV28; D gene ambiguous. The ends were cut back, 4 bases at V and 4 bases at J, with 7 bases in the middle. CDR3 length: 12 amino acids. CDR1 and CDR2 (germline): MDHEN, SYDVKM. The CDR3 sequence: CASSYPPYGYTF. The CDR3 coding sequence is TGTGCCAGCAGTTACCCTCCCTATGGCTACACCTTC.

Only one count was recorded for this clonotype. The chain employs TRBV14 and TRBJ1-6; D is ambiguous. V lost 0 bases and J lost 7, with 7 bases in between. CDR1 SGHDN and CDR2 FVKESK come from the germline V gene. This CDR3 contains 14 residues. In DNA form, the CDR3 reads TGTGCCAGCAGCCAAGAGTACAGAAATTCACCCCTCCACTTT. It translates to CASSQEYRNSPLHF.

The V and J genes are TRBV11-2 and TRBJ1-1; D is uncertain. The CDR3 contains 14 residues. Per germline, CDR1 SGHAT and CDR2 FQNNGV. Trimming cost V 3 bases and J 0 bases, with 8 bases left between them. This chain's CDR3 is CASSFGDLNTEAFF. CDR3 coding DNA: TGTGCCAGCAGCTTTGGCGACCTGAACACTGAAGCTTTCTTT.

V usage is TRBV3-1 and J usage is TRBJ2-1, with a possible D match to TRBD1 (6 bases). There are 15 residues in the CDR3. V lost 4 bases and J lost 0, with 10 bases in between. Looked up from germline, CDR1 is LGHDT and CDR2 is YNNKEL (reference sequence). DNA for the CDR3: TGTGCCAGCAGCCGCCAGGGGAACTCCTACAATGAGCAGTTCTTC. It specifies CASSRQGNSYNEQFF.

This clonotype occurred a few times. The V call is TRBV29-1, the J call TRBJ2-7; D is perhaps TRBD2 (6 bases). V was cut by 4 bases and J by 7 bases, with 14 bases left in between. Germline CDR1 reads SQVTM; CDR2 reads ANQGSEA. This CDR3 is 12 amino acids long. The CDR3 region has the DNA TGCAGCGTTGGCGAACGGCTAGCGGAGCAGTACTTC. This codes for CSVGERLAEQYF.

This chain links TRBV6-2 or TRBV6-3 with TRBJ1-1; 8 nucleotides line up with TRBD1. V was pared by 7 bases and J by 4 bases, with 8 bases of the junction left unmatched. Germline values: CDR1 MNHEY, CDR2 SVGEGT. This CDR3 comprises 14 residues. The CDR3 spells CASNGDRLSTEAFF. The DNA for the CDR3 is TGTGCCAGCAATGGGGACAGGCTTAGCACTGAAGCTTTCTTT.

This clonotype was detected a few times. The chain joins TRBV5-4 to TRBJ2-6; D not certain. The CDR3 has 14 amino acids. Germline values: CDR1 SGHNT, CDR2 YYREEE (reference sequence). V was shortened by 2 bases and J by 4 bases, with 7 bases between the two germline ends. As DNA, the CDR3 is TGTGCCAGCAGCTTCCCGGCCGGGGCCAACGTCCTGACTTTC. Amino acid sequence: CASSFPAGANVLTF.

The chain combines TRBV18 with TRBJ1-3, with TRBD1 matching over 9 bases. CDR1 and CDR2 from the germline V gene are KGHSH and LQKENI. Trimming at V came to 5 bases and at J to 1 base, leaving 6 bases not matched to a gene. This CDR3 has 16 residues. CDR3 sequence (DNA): TGTGCCAGCTCATGGGACAGGGAGACATCTGGAAACACCATATATTTT. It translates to CASSWDRETSGNTIYF.

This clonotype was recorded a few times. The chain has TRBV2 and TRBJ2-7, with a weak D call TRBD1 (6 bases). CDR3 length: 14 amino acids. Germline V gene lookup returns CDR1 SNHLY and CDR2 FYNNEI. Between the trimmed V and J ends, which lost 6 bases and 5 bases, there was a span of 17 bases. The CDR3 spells CASSWWQGFNEQYF. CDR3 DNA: TGTGCCAGCAGCTGGTGGCAGGGGTTTAACGAGCAGTACTTC. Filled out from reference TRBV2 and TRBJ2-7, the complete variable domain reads EPEVTQTPSHQVTQMGQEVILRCVPISNHLYFYWYRQILGQKVEFLVSFYNNEISEKSEIFDDQFSVERPDGSNFTLKIRSTKLEDSAMYFCASSWWQGFNEQYFGPGTRLTVT.

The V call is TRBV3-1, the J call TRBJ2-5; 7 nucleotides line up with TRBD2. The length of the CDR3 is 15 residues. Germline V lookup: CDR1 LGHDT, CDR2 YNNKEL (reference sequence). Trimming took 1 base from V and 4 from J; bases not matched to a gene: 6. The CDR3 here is CASSQAGGLGETQYF. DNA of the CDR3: TGTGCCAGCAGCCAAGCGGGAGGTCTCGGAGAGACCCAGTACTTC.

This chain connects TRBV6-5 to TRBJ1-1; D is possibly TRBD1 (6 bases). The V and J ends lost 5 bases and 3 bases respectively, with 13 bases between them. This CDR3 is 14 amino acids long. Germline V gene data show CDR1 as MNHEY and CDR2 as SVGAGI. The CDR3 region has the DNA TGTGCCAGCAGTCCCGGAGGGGGGGACACTGAAGCTTTCTTT. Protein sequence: CASSPGGGDTEAFF.

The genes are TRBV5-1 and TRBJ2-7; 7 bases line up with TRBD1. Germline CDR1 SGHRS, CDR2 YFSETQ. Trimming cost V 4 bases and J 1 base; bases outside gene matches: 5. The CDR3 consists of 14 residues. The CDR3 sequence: CASSPTGRSYEQYF. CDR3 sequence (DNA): TGCGCCAGCAGCCCGACAGGGAGATCCTACGAGCAGTACTTC.

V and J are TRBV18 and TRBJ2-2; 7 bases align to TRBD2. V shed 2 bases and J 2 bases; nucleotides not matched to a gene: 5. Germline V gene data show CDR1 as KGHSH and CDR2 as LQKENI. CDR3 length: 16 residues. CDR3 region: CASSPDRLANTGELFF. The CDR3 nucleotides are TGTGCCAGCTCACCAGATCGACTAGCCAACACCGGGGAGCTGTTTTTT.

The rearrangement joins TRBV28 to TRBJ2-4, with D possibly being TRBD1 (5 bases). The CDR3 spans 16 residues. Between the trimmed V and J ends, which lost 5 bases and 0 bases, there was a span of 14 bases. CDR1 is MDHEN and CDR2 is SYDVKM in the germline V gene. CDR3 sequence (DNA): TGTGCCAGCAGTCCTAGACAGAATCTAGCCAAAAACATTCAGTACTTC. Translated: CASSPRQNLAKNIQYF.

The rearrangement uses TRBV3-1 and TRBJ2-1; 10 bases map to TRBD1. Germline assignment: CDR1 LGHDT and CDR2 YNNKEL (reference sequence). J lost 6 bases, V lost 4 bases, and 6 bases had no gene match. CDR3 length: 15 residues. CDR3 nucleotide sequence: TGTGCCAGCAGCCCCCGGGACAGGGGCGGCAATGAGCAGTTCTTC. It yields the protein CASSPRDRGGNEQFF.